This is a list of T cell receptor beta chains from one sample in a study of cytomegalovirus exposure and HLA in healthy donors. Libraries were prepared by immunoSEQ multiplex PCR; TCRdb keeps only in-frame clonotypes and omits some of them. The repertoire consists of some 180,000 clones, with 9.5% occurring once and the leading ten covering 1% to 1.5%. Material: PBMCs. Receptors originate from a woman in her twenties or thirties in good health and CMV-seropositive. Both conserved end residues are part of each CDR3. A D gene is named only where the DNA matches it firmly. Part of the rows lack a size; the others show once, few, many or a class for expanded clones.

v_gene	d_gene	abundance	j_gene	CDR3aa	CDR3nt
TRBV11-2	TRBD2	NA	TRBJ2-1	CASSLDGSGADNEQFF	TGTGCCAGCAGCTTAGATGGGAGCGGGGCCGACAATGAGCAGTTCTTC
TRBV5-4	TRBD1	NA	TRBJ2-5	CASSPPGGETQYF	TGTGCCAGCAGCCCCCCAGGGGGAGAGACCCAGTACTTC
TRBV12-5	TRBD1	NA	TRBJ1-1	CASDKPGQGSPIGNTEAFF	TGTGCTAGTGACAAACCGGGACAGGGCTCCCCAATAGGAAACACTGAAGCTTTCTTT
TRBV4-1	TRBD1	few	TRBJ2-7	CASSPGQVASYEQYF	TGCGCCAGCAGCCCGGGACAGGTGGCCTCCTACGAGCAGTACTTC
TRBV5-1	NA	few	TRBJ2-7	CASSPAPGQHYEQYF	TGCGCCAGCAGCCCTGCACCGGGACAACACTACGAGCAGTACTTC
TRBV7-9	NA	few	TRBJ2-1	CASSLSLARRGEQFF	TGTGCCAGCAGCTTATCCCTAGCCCGGAGGGGTGAGCAGTTCTTC
TRBV9	TRBD1	NA	TRBJ1-1	CASSVVGQAFEAFF	TGTGCCAGCAGCGTAGTAGGACAGGCCTTCGAAGCTTTCTTT
TRBV5-5	NA	NA	TRBJ1-4	CASSLPATNEKLFF	TGTGCCAGCAGCTTGCCTGCAACTAATGAAAAACTGTTTTTT
TRBV15	TRBD2	NA	TRBJ2-7	CATTTSGALYEQYF	TGTGCCACCACCACTAGCGGAGCTCTCTACGAGCAGTACTTC
TRBV7-9	TRBD1	few	TRBJ2-1	CASTHMGQRNEQFF	TGTGCCAGCACCCATATGGGACAGCGCAATGAGCAGTTCTTC
TRBV6-5	NA	few	TRBJ1-2	CASSYSGLNYGYTF	TGTGCCAGCAGTTATTCAGGACTAAACTATGGCTACACCTTC
TRBV7-9	TRBD1	NA	TRBJ2-3	CASSWGQGSSDTQYF	TGTGCCAGCAGCTGGGGACAGGGATCATCAGATACGCAGTATTTT
TRBV27	TRBD2	few	TRBJ2-7	CASRTGGPSYEQYF	TGTGCCAGCAGAACGGGAGGGCCATCCTACGAGCAGTACTTC
TRBV5-6	NA	NA	TRBJ1-4	CASSLIGTAANEKLFF	TGTGCCAGCAGCTTGATCGGAACCGCGGCCAATGAAAAACTGTTTTTT
TRBV7-3	NA	few	TRBJ2-2	CASSLSGQTGELFF	TGTGCCAGCAGCTTAAGTGGACAAACCGGGGAGCTGTTTTTT